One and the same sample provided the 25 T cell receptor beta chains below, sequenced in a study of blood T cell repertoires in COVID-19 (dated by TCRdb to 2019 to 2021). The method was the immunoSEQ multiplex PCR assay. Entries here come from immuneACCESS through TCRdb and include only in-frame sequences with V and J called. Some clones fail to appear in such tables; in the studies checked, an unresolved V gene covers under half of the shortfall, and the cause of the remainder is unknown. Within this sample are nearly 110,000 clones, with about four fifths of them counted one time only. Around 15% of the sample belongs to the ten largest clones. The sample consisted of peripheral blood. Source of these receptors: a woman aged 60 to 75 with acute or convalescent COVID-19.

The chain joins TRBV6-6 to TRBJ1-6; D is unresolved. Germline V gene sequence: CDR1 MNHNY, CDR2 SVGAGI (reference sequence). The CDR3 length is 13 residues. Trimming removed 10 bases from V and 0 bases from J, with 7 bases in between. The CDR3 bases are TGTGCCACCCGCAGCTCCTATAATTCACCCCTCCACTTT. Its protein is CATRSSYNSPLHF.

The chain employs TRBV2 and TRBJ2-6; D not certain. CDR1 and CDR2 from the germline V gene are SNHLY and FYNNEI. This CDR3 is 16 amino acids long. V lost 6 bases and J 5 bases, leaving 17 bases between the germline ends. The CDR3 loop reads CASSGSTARRANVLTF. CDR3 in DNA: TGTGCCAGCAGCGGATCAACAGCACGGAGGGCCAACGTCCTGACTTTC.

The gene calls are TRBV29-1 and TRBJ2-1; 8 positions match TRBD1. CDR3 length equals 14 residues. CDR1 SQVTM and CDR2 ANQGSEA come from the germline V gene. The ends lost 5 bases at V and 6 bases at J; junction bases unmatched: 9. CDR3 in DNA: TGCAGCGTTTGGGCCGGACAGGGAACCAATGAGCAGTTCTTC. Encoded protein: CSVWAGQGTNEQFF.

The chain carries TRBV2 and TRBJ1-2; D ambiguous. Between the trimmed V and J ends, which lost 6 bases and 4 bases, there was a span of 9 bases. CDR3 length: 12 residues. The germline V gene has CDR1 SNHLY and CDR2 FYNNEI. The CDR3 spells CASRQILYGYTF. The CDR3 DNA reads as TGTGCCAGCAGACAGATTCTCTATGGCTACACCTTC.

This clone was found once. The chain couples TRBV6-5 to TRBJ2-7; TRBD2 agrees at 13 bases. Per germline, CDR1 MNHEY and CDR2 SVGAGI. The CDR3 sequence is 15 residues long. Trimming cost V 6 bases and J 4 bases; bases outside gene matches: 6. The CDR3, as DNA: TGTGCCAGCAGGTCACTAGCGGGAGGGCGATACGAGCAGTACTTC. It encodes CASRSLAGGRYEQYF.

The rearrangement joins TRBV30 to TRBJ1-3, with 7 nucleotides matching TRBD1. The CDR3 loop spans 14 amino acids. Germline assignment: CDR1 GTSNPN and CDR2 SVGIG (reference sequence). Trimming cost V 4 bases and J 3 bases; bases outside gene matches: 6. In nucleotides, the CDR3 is TGTGCCTGGACCCGACAGGGATTTGGAAACACCATATATTTT. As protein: CAWTRQGFGNTIYF.

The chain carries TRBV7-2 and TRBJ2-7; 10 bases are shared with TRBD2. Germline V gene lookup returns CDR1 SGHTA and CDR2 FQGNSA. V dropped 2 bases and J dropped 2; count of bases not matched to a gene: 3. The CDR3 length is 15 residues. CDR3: CASSLSSGGTYEQYF. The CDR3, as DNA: TGTGCCAGCAGCTTATCTAGCGGGGGCACCTACGAGCAGTACTTC.

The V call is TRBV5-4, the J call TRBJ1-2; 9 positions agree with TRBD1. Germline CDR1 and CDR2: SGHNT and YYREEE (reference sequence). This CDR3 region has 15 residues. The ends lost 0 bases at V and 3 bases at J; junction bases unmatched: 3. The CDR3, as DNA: TGTGCCAGCAGCTTGGAACAGGGGGCCGACTATGGCTACACCTTC. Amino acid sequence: CASSLEQGADYGYTF.

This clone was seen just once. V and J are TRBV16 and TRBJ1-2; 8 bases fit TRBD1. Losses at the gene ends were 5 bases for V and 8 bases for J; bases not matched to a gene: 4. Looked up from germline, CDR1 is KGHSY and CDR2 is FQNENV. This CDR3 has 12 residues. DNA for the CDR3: TGTGCCAGCAGCGCGGACAGGGTCGGCTACACCTTC. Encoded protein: CASSADRVGYTF.

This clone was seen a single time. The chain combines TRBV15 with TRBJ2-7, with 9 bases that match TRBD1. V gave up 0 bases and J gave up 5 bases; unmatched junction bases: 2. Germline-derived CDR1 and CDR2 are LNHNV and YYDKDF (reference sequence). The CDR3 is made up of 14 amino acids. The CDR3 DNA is TGTGCCACCAGCAGAGATCGGACAGGGGACGAGCAGTACTTC. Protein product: CATSRDRTGDEQYF. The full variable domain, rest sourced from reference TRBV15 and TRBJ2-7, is DAMVIQNPRYQVTQFGKPVTLSCSQTLNHNVMYWYQQKSSQAPKLLFHYYDKDFNNEADTPDNFQSRRPNTSFCFLDIRSPGLGDTAMYLCATSRDRTGDEQYFGPGTRLTVT.

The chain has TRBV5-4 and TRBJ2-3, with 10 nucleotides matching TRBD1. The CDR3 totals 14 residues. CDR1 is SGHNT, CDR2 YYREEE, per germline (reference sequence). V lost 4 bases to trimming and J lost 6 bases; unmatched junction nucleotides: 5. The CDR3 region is CASSQRQGADTQYF. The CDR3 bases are TGTGCCAGCAGCCAACGACAGGGGGCGGATACGCAGTATTTT.

The CDR3 nucleotides are TGTGCCAGCAGCTTGGGTCGGCCCGCGGGGTACACAGATACGCAGTATTTT. This translates into CASSLGRPAGYTDTQYF. The chain employs TRBV5-6 and TRBJ2-3, with a possible D match to TRBD2 (6 bases). The CDR3 has 17 residues. Germline values: CDR1 SGHDT, CDR2 YYEEEE. V was shortened by 0 bases and J by 2 bases, with 16 bases between the two germline ends.

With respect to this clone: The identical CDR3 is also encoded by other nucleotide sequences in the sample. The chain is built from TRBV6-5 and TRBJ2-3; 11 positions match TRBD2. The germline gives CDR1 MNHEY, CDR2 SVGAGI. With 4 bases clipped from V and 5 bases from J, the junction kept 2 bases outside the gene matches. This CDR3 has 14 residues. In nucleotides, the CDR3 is TGTGCCAGCAGTTTAGGACTAGCGGGAGATACGCAGTATTTT. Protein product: CASSLGLAGDTQYF.

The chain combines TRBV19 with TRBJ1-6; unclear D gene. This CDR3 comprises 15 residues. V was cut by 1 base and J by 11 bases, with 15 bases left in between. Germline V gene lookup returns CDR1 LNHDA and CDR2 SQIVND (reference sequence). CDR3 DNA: TGTGCCAGTAGTATAGCTGGCAGTATCAGTCCACCCCTCCACTTT. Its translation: CASSIAGSISPPLHF.

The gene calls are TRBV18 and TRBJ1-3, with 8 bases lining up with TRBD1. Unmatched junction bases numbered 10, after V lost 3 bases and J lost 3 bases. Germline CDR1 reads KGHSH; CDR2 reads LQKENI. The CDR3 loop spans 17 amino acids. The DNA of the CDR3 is TGTGCCAGCTCACCGTCATCAGGGGGCCGTTATGGAAACACCATATATTTT. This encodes CASSPSSGGRYGNTIYF. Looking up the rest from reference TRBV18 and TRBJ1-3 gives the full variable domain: NAGVMQNPRHLVRRRGQEARLRCSPMKGHSHVYWYRQLPEEGLKFMVYLQKENIIDESGMPKERFSAEFPKEGPSILRIQQVVRGDSAAYFCASSPSSGGRYGNTIYFGEGSWLTVV.

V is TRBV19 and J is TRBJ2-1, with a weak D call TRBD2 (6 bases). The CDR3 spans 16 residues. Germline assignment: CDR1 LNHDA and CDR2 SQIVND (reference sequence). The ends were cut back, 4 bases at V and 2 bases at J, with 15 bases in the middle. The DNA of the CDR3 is TGTGCCAGTAGTACCCGTAGCGGTCGAACCTACAATGAGCAGTTCTTC. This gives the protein CASSTRSGRTYNEQFF. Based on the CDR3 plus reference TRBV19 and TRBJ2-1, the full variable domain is DGGITQSPKYLFRKEGQNVTLSCEQNLNHDAMYWYRQDPGQGLRLIYYSQIVNDFQKGDIAEGYSVSREKKESFPLTVTSAQKNPTAFYLCASSTRSGRTYNEQFFGPGTRLTVL.

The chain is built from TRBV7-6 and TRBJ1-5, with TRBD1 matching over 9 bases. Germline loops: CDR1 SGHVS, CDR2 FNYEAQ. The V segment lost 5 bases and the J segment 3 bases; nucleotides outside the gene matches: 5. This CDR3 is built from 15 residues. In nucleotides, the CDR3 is TGTGCCAGCAGCGAAGGGGACAGGGACAATCAGCCCCAGCATTTT. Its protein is CASSEGDRDNQPQHF.

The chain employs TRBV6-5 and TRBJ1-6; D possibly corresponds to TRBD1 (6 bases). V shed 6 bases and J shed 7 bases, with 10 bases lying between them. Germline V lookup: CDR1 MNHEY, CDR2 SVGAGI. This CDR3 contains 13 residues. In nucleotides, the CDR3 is TGTGCCAGCAGATCAACAGGGAATTCACCCCTCCACTTT. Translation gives CASRSTGNSPLHF.

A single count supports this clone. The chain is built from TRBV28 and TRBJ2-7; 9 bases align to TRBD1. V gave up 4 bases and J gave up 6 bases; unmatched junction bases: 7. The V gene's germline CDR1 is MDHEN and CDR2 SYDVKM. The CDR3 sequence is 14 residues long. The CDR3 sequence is CASSSRGQGTEQYF. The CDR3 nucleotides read TGTGCCAGCAGTTCTCGGGGACAGGGAACCGAGCAGTACTTC.

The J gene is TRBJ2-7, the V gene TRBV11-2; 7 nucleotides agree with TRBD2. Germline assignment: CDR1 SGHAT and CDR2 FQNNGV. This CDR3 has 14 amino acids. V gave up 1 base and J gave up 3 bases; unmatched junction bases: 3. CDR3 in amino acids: CASSLAGRGYEQYF. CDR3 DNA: TGTGCCAGCAGCTTAGCAGGGAGGGGCTACGAGCAGTACTTC.

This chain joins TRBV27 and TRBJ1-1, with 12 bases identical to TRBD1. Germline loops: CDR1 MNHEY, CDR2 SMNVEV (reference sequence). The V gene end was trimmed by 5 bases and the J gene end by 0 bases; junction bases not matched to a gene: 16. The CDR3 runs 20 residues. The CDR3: CASSRLSGQGATWVNTEAFF. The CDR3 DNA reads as TGTGCCAGCAGTCGCTTGTCGGGACAGGGGGCGACGTGGGTGAACACTGAAGCTTTCTTT.

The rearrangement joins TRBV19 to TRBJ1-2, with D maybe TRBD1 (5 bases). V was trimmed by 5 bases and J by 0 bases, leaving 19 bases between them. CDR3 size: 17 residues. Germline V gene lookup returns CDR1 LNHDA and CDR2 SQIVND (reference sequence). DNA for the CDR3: TGTGCCAGTAGTGCCGTAGGGCGGGGCAGAGCTAACTATGGCTACACCTTC. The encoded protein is CASSAVGRGRANYGYTF. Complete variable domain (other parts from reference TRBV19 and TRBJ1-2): DGGITQSPKYLFRKEGQNVTLSCEQNLNHDAMYWYRQDPGQGLRLIYYSQIVNDFQKGDIAEGYSVSREKKESFPLTVTSAQKNPTAFYLCASSAVGRGRANYGYTFGSGTRLTVV.

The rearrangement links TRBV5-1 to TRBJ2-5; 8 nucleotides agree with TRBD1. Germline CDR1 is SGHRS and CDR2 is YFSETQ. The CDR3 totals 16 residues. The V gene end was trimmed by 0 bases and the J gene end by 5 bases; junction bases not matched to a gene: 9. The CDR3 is CASSLAGQGARETQYF. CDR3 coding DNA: TGCGCCAGCAGCTTGGCCGGGCAGGGGGCGAGGGAGACCCAGTACTTC.

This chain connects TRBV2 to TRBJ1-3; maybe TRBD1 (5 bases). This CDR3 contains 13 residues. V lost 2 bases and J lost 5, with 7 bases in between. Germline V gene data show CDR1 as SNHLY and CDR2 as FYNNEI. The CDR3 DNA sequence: TGTGCCAGCAGTGAACAGGGCCGAAACACCATATATTTT. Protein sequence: CASSEQGRNTIYF.

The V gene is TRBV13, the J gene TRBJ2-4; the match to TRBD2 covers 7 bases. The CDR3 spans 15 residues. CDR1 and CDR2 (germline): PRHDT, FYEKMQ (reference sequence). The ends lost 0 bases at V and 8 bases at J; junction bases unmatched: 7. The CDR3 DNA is TGTGCCAGCAGCTTAGGTTTGGGAGGGCGGGACATTCAGTACTTC. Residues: CASSLGLGGRDIQYF.